This TCR beta chain was identified during a study of naive and memory T cell subsets. Two oligonucleotides, mixed equimolar, formed the beta constant-region primer covering TRBC1 and TRBC2. TCRdb ran MiXCR on the UMI-ligation and nested PCR reads and lists one entry per CDR3 protein. The sample includes approximately 82,000 distinct CDR3 sequences, around 7% seen only once; the top ten take more than 1.5%. This clonotype was observed a few times. The CDR3 length is 11 residues. Germline-derived CDR1 and CDR2 are LNHDA and SQIVND (reference sequence). From the second PCR step, alpha and beta chains were amplified apart. Cells stained for CD3, CD4, CD8, CD45RA, CD27 and viability were sorted into four CD45RA/CD27 subsets.

This TCR was sampled from a human donor in good health. Sample: central memory CD4+ T cells from blood. V is TRBV19 and J is TRBJ1-5; D is uncertain. The CDR3 DNA reads TGTGGGGCAGGCCTCAATCAGCCCCAGCATTTT. Its translation: CGAGLNQPQHF.